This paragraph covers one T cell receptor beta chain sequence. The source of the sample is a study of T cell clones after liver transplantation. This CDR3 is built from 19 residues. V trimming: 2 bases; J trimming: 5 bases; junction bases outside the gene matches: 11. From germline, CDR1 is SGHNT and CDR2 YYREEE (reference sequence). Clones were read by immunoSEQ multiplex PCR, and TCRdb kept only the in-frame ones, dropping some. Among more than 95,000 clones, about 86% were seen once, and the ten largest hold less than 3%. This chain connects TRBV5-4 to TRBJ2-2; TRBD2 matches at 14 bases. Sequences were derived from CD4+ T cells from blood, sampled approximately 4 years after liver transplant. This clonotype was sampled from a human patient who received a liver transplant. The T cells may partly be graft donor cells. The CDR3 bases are TGTGCCAGCAGCTTAGAGGGACTAGCGGGAGTAATAAGGACCGGGGAGCTGTTTTTT. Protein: CASSLEGLAGVIRTGELFF.